Listed below are T cell receptor beta chains from one sample, sequenced in a study of response to subunit inactivated influenza vaccine. TCRdb itself ran the RT-PCR reads through MiXCR, one entry per CDR3 protein. The sample holds more than 150,000 distinct CDR3 sequences, about 9.3% seen once. The sequenced sample was non-naive T cells sorted from PBMCs, obtained on the day of vaccination. Receptor source: a man aged 45-65 years who received an inactivated influenza vaccine. Both conserved end residues are part of each CDR3. The D gene is left open where the match is weak. Expanded clones get a size class; other rows say once, few or many, or leave the size out.

abundance	v_gene	j_gene	d_gene	CDR3aa	CDR3nt
many	TRBV7-2	TRBJ2-7	TRBD2	CASSLAPGLGHEQYF	TGTGCCAGCAGCTTAGCCCCGGGACTAGGACACGAGCAGTACTTC
.	TRBV2	TRBJ2-2	.	CASNPHGGQGTGELFF	TGTGCCAGCAACCCACACGGGGGGCAAGGCACCGGGGAGCTGTTTTTT
.	TRBV7-8	TRBJ2-5	.	CASSPRRGFYQETQYF	TGTGCCAGCAGCCCCCGGCGGGGCTTTTATCAAGAGACCCAGTACTTC
many	TRBV30	TRBJ1-2	.	CAWSVPSRVYGYTF	TGTGCCTGGAGCGTTCCCAGCCGGGTCTATGGCTACACCTTC
.	TRBV27	TRBJ1-1	.	CASSLSRGTEAFF	TGTGCCAGCAGTTTAAGTAGAGGGACTGAAGCTTTCTTT
many	TRBV20-1	TRBJ2-7	TRBD2	CSANGGFGREQYF	TGCAGTGCTAACGGAGGGTTCGGGAGGGAGCAGTACTTC
few	TRBV20-1	TRBJ2-4	TRBD2	CSARIMGLAEPLAKNIQYF	TGCAGTGCCAGAATTATGGGACTAGCGGAGCCGCTAGCCAAAAACATTCAGTACTTC
many	TRBV28	TRBJ2-2	.	CASLRGGNTGELFF	TGTGCAAGCTTAAGAGGGGGGAACACCGGGGAGCTGTTTTTT
many	TRBV29-1	TRBJ2-5	TRBD1	CSVVPNRGTGGRETQYF	TGCAGCGTTGTTCCTAATCGAGGGACAGGGGGCAGGGAGACCCAGTACTTC
.	TRBV7-8	TRBJ2-5	TRBD2	CASSLVRTSGGQETQYF	TGTGCCAGCAGCTTAGTCCGCACTAGCGGGGGACAAGAGACCCAGTACTTC
.	TRBV30	TRBJ1-5	.	CACSVVGSPNQPQHF	TGTGCCTGTAGTGTAGTCGGCAGCCCAAATCAGCCCCAGCATTTT
.	TRBV28	TRBJ2-1	TRBD2	CASSFERPLGSGGRDYNEQFF	TGTGCCAGCAGTTTCGAACGACCTCTAGGCAGCGGGGGGCGGGATTACAATGAGCAGTTCTTC
many	TRBV7-2	TRBJ2-3	TRBD2	CASSSGRDTQYF	TGTGCCAGCAGTAGCGGGAGAGATACGCAGTATTTT
.	TRBV28	TRBJ2-7	TRBD2	CASRGTSGGYEQYF	TGTGCCAGCAGGGGGACTAGCGGGGGGTACGAGCAGTACTTC
.	TRBV20-1	TRBJ2-1	.	CSARDRVGYNEQFF	TGCAGTGCTAGAGATAGGGTAGGCTACAATGAGCAGTTCTTC
.	TRBV10-3	TRBJ2-3	.	CALSLNWGDTQYF	TGTGCCCTATCTCTAAACTGGGGAGATACGCAGTATTTT
.	TRBV12-3/TRBV12-4	TRBJ1-5	.	CASSFQGSQPQHF	TGTGCCAGCAGTTTTCAGGGAAGTCAGCCCCAGCATTTT
few	TRBV14	TRBJ1-2	.	CASSQEVGNGYTF	TGTGCCAGCAGCCAAGAGGTTGGGAATGGCTACACCTTC
few	TRBV7-2	TRBJ1-2	.	CASSLPGLTYGYTF	TGTGCCAGCAGCTTGCCGGGACTGACTTATGGCTACACCTTC
.	TRBV15	TRBJ1-4	.	CATSRDQREKLFF	TGTGCCACCAGCAGAGACCAGCGTGAAAAACTGTTTTTT
many	TRBV5-1	TRBJ2-7	.	CASSLALAKGEQYF	TGCGCCAGCAGCTTGGCACTAGCAAAGGGCGAGCAGTACTTC
.	TRBV27	TRBJ1-1	.	CASRGLSNTEAFF	TGTGCCAGCAGAGGGTTGTCCAACACTGAAGCTTTCTTT
.	TRBV12-3/TRBV12-4	TRBJ2-2	TRBD1	CASTPSGTGVGELFF	TGTGCCAGCACCCCATCCGGGACAGGGGTCGGGGAGCTGTTTTTT
.	TRBV6-1	TRBJ2-2	.	CASILDTATNTGELFF	TGTGCCAGCATACTGGACACGGCCACGAACACCGGGGAGCTGTTTTTT
many	TRBV5-1	TRBJ1-5	.	CASASGPNGDQPQHF	TGCGCCAGCGCCTCCGGACCTAATGGGGATCAGCCCCAGCATTTT
many	TRBV7-9	TRBJ2-3	.	CASSYTGVGTDTQYF	TGTGCCAGCAGCTACACGGGAGTTGGCACAGATACGCAGTATTTT
many	TRBV2	TRBJ2-2	.	CASRPGHNTGELFF	TGTGCCAGCAGACCGGGACATAACACCGGGGAGCTGTTTTTT
many	TRBV7-6	TRBJ2-1	TRBD2	CASSYGGLAIEYNEQFF	TGTGCCAGCAGCTACGGCGGACTAGCGATTGAATACAATGAGCAGTTCTTC
few	TRBV3-1	TRBJ2-7	.	CASSHATRSEQYF	TGTGCCAGCAGCCACGCAACTAGATCCGAGCAGTACTTC
few	TRBV4-1	TRBJ2-1	.	CASSQETSGNSYNEQFF	TGCGCCAGCAGCCAAGAAACGAGCGGTAACTCCTACAATGAGCAGTTCTTC
few	TRBV7-3	TRBJ2-2	.	CASSVNTGELFF	TGTGCCAGCAGCGTGAACACCGGGGAGCTGTTTTTT
.	TRBV3-1	TRBJ2-3	TRBD2	CASSQVAGAADTQYF	TGTGCCAGCAGCCAAGTAGCGGGAGCGGCAGATACGCAGTATTTT
many	TRBV11-2	TRBJ2-3	.	CASSLEGRGAHTDTQYF	TGTGCCAGCAGCTTAGAAGGGCGGGGCGCCCATACAGATACGCAGTATTTT
many	TRBV10-3	TRBJ2-1	.	CAISGQHNEQFF	TGTGCCATCAGTGGGCAGCACAATGAGCAGTTCTTC
.	TRBV24-1	TRBJ2-2	.	CATSEQNTGELFF	TGTGCCACCAGTGAACAGAACACCGGGGAGCTGTTTTTT
.	TRBV15	TRBJ2-1	TRBD2	CATSLGGGGAGNEQFF	TGTGCCACCAGCCTTGGGGGCGGGGGGGCCGGGAATGAGCAGTTCTTC
.	TRBV29-1	TRBJ1-1	.	CSVKQLNTEAFF	TGCAGCGTCAAACAGTTGAACACTGAAGCTTTCTTT
few	TRBV27	TRBJ2-1	TRBD1	CASRPVRAGGYNEQFF	TGTGCCAGCAGACCCGTGAGGGCAGGGGGTTACAATGAGCAGTTCTTC
few	TRBV12-3/TRBV12-4	TRBJ2-7	.	CASSFPGTSYEQYF	TGTGCCAGCAGTTTTCCAGGGACCTCCTACGAGCAGTACTTC
many	TRBV11-2	TRBJ2-1	.	CASSLERLQNEQFF	TGTGCCAGCAGCTTAGAAAGGCTGCAAAATGAGCAGTTCTTC
.	TRBV11-2	TRBJ2-1	.	CASSLDMRDEQFF	TGTGCCAGCAGCTTAGATATGAGGGATGAGCAGTTCTTC
.	TRBV5-1	TRBJ1-2	.	CASSWGTLGYGYTF	TGCGCCAGCAGCTGGGGGACCTTAGGTTATGGCTACACCTTC
many	TRBV24-1	TRBJ2-1	TRBD2	CATSGGSGSYNEQFF	TGTGCCACCAGTGGCGGGAGTGGGTCCTACAATGAGCAGTTCTTC
.	TRBV11-1	TRBJ2-7	.	CASRGTVSYEQYF	TGTGCCAGCAGGGGGACGGTTTCCTACGAGCAGTACTTC
.	TRBV18	TRBJ2-7	.	CASSPQGPHWTDSYEQYF	TGTGCCAGCTCACCACAGGGTCCCCATTGGACAGACTCCTACGAGCAGTACTTC
few	TRBV27	TRBJ2-6	.	CASSLLGTYSGANVLTF	TGTGCCAGCAGTTTACTGGGGACTTATTCTGGGGCCAACGTCCTGACTTTC
few	TRBV29-1	TRBJ2-1	.	CSVWVLGDNNEQFF	TGCAGCGTTTGGGTCCTAGGCGATAACAATGAGCAGTTCTTC
many	TRBV24-1	TRBJ1-5	.	CATRSNQPQHF	TGTGCCACCAGAAGCAATCAGCCCCAGCATTTT
many	TRBV28	TRBJ1-4	.	CASSLWKSSTNEKLFF	TGTGCCAGCAGTTTATGGAAGAGCTCCACTAATGAAAAACTGTTTTTT
.	TRBV7-9	TRBJ1-1	.	CASSLSQSTSEAFF	TGTGCCAGCAGCTTAAGCCAATCAACAAGTGAAGCTTTCTTT
.	TRBV9	TRBJ2-3	.	CASSVAANTDTQYF	TGTGCCAGCAGCGTAGCGGCTAACACAGATACGCAGTATTTT
.	TRBV4-1	TRBJ2-1	.	CASSQTPGGLAQFF	TGCGCCAGCAGCCAAACCCCGGGGGGCTTAGCGCAGTTCTTC
.	TRBV6-2/TRBV6-3	TRBJ1-1	.	CASSYLRDTEAFF	TGTGCCAGCAGTTACCTAAGGGACACTGAAGCTTTCTTT
few	TRBV14	TRBJ1-4	.	CASSHSIATNEKLFF	TGTGCCAGCAGCCATAGCATCGCAACTAATGAAAAACTGTTTTTT
many	TRBV7-2	TRBJ2-2	TRBD2	CASSPRWSGGTGELFF	TGTGCCAGCAGCCCGAGATGGAGCGGGGGCACCGGGGAGCTGTTTTTT
.	TRBV19	TRBJ1-1	TRBD1	CASSGRQGSDTEAFF	TGTGCCAGTAGTGGACGACAGGGTTCGGACACTGAAGCTTTCTTT